This passage covers 18 T cell receptor beta chains from one sample sequenced in a study of blood T cell repertoires in COVID-19. Clones were sequenced by immunoSEQ multiplex PCR, and TCRdb holds only the in-frame ones, with some missing. The sample comprises 30,000 to 35,000 clones, 75% to 80% of which are singletons, and roughly 17% rests with the top ten. Sequencing was done on a sample of peripheral blood. The receptors derive from a human donor in a cohort sampled during active COVID-19.

This clone appeared a few times. The V and J genes are TRBV6-4 and TRBJ1-5; no firm D call. The CDR3 loop spans 13 amino acids. The V end lost 8 bases, the J end lost 8 bases, and 16 bases lay between the germline ends. CDR1 MRHNA and CDR2 SNTAGT come from the germline V gene. CDR3 residues: CASAYGVGEPQHF. CDR3 nucleotide sequence: TGTGCCAGCGCCTATGGCGTTGGAGAGCCCCAGCATTTT.

The rearrangement links TRBV2 to TRBJ2-7; TRBD2 aligns across 8 bases. This CDR3 region has 16 residues. V shed 6 bases and J 6 bases; nucleotides not matched to a gene: 16. In germline, CDR1 is SNHLY, CDR2 FYNNEI. Here the CDR3 reads CASRRSGPGAGGEQYF. The CDR3 DNA reads as TGTGCCAGCAGGCGGAGCGGACCGGGGGCGGGGGGCGAGCAGTACTTC.

The chain joins TRBV19 to TRBJ2-3, with 7 bases that match TRBD2. With 3 bases clipped from V and 14 bases from J, the junction kept 5 bases outside the gene matches. Germline V lookup: CDR1 LNHDA, CDR2 SQIVND (reference sequence). The CDR3 consists of 11 residues. CDR3 sequence reads: CASSMKRDGYF. As DNA, the CDR3 is TGTGCCAGTAGTATGAAGCGGGACGGGTATTTT. Using reference TRBV19 and TRBJ2-3 for the parts outside the CDR3, the full variable domain is DGGITQSPKYLFRKEGQNVTLSCEQNLNHDAMYWYRQDPGQGLRLIYYSQIVNDFQKGDIAEGYSVSREKKESFPLTVTSAQKNPTAFYLCASSMKRDGYFGPGTRLTVL.

The chain carries TRBV18 and TRBJ1-5; weak D call: TRBD1 (6 bases). CDR1 KGHSH and CDR2 LQKENI come from the germline V gene. This CDR3 region has 15 residues. Trimming pared 2 bases from V and 7 bases from J, leaving 15 bases between. DNA for the CDR3: TGTGCCAGCTCACCAGGGTCGGGGGGCTTACAGCCCCAGCATTTT. It specifies CASSPGSGGLQPQHF.

The chain uses TRBV7-2 and TRBJ1-3; 9 positions match TRBD1. From germline, CDR1 is SGHTA and CDR2 FQGNSA. The ends lost 5 bases at V and 4 bases at J; junction bases unmatched: 6. This CDR3 has 15 amino acids. CDR3 bases: TGTGCCAGCAGCCTACAGGGGGCGCAGGGAAACACCATATATTTT. Encoded protein: CASSLQGAQGNTIYF.

V is TRBV29-1 and J is TRBJ2-7; D perhaps matches TRBD2 (6 bases). Trimming removed 5 bases at V and 6 bases at J, with 17 bases between. In germline, CDR1 is SQVTM, CDR2 ANQGSEA. This CDR3 has 13 amino acids. The DNA of the CDR3 is TGCAGCGTTACCGACAGACCCGGGGGCGAGCAGTACTTC. Its translation: CSVTDRPGGEQYF.

This chain uses TRBV10-3 with TRBJ2-7; 9 bases align to TRBD2. The J segment lost 2 bases and the V segment lost 0 bases, leaving 14 bases of the junction unmatched. Germline V CDR1 and CDR2: ENHRY, SYGVKD. This CDR3 is 19 amino acids long. This CDR3 is CAISESMLAGAKGTYEQYF. The CDR3 nucleotides are TGTGCCATCAGTGAGTCGATGTTAGCGGGAGCCAAGGGGACCTACGAGCAGTACTTC.

The CDR3 is CASSILAGGTTDTQYF. The CDR3 DNA reads TGTGCCAGTAGTATCCTAGCGGGAGGTACCACAGATACGCAGTATTTT. The V call is TRBV19, the J call TRBJ2-3, with TRBD2 identical over 11 bases. V lost 3 bases to trimming and J lost 2 bases; unmatched junction nucleotides: 4. Germline loops: CDR1 LNHDA, CDR2 SQIVND (reference sequence). CDR3 length: 16 residues.

Only a few counts were recorded for this clone. This chain links TRBV6-1 with TRBJ2-1; weak D call: TRBD2 (6 bases). Germline V CDR1 and CDR2: MNHNS, SASEGT. The CDR3 length is 13 residues. The V and J ends lost 5 bases and 4 bases respectively, with 9 bases between them. The CDR3 is CASSRDSYNEQFF. In nucleotides, the CDR3 is TGTGCCAGCAGTCGGGACTCGTACAATGAGCAGTTCTTC.

V and J are TRBV29-1 and TRBJ2-1, with TRBD1 matching 9 bases. V was pared by 1 base and J by 9 bases, with 7 bases of the junction left unmatched. Germline V gene data show CDR1 as SQVTM and CDR2 as ANQGSEA. The CDR3 loop spans 14 amino acids. This CDR3 is CSVEVQGARSEQFF. DNA of the CDR3: TGCAGCGTTGAAGTACAGGGGGCGCGTAGTGAGCAGTTCTTC.

The CDR3 bases are TGTGCCAGCAACGACAGGTTCGGGGAGCAGTACTTC. This encodes CASNDRFGEQYF. The V call is TRBV6-5, the J call TRBJ2-7; the D gene is possibly TRBD1 (6 bases). The V and J ends lost 7 bases and 7 bases respectively, with 14 bases between them. The CDR3 spans 12 residues. CDR1 and CDR2 (germline): MNHEY, SVGAGI.

The chain combines TRBV6-1 with TRBJ1-4, with TRBD1 matching 7 bases. This CDR3 region has 13 residues. Germline-derived CDR1 and CDR2 are MNHNS and SASEGT. J gave up 11 bases and V 3 bases, and 6 bases lay outside the gene matches. This CDR3 is CASSDRRGSKLFF. The CDR3 nucleotides read TGTGCCAGCAGTGACCGCAGGGGGTCGAAACTGTTTTTT.

The chain combines TRBV19 with TRBJ2-1, with 11 bases identical to TRBD2. The CDR3 has 19 residues. Germline V gene data show CDR1 as LNHDA and CDR2 as SQIVND (reference sequence). V lost 4 bases, J lost 0 bases, and 11 bases stayed unmatched. CDR3: CASSRAGTSGRSSYNEQFF. DNA for the CDR3: TGTGCCAGTAGTAGAGCCGGGACTAGCGGACGAAGCTCCTACAATGAGCAGTTCTTC.

V gene TRBV6-5 combines with J gene TRBJ1-2; 7 positions agree with TRBD1. The CDR3 is 15 amino acids. With V trimmed by 4 bases and J by 5 bases, 10 bases remained unmatched. Germline values: CDR1 MNHEY, CDR2 SVGAGI. In DNA, the CDR3 is TGTGCCAGCAGTTCCCCAGACAGGGTAGGGTATGGCTACACCTTC. This gives the protein CASSSPDRVGYGYTF.

This clone was seen just once. The chain employs TRBV5-1 and TRBJ1-2; D might be TRBD1 (5 bases). Deletions cut 0 bases from V and 3 bases from J, with 12 bases between. Germline assignment: CDR1 SGHRS and CDR2 YFSETQ. The CDR3 consists of 15 residues. The CDR3 loop reads CASSLDGAGDYGYTF. The CDR3 DNA sequence: TGCGCCAGCAGCTTGGATGGTGCGGGGGACTATGGCTACACCTTC.

This rearrangement joins TRBV7-2 to TRBJ1-4; 7 bases agree with TRBD1. The CDR3 runs 16 residues. Germline CDR1 and CDR2: SGHTA and FQGNSA. The junction had 10 bases not matched to a gene; V was cut back by 1 base and J by 8 bases. The CDR3 here is CASSLDPTGSGEKLFF. The CDR3 DNA follows: TGTGCCAGCAGCTTAGACCCGACAGGGAGCGGGGAAAAACTGTTTTTT.

In DNA, the CDR3 is TGTGCCAGCAGGGGGTGGGGGCAGTCCTACGAGCAGTACTTC. Translating it yields CASRGWGQSYEQYF. J is TRBJ2-7 and V is TRBV27; tentative D call: TRBD1 (6 bases). The CDR3 spans 14 residues. Per germline, CDR1 MNHEY and CDR2 SMNVEV (reference sequence). The V and J ends lost 6 bases and 1 base respectively, with 13 bases between them.

The rearrangement joins TRBV14 to TRBJ1-1; D perhaps matches TRBD1 (5 bases). Trimming shortened V by 4 bases and J by 0 bases, and 9 bases separated the two germline ends. The CDR3 loop spans 14 amino acids. In germline, CDR1 is SGHDN, CDR2 FVKESK. CDR3 coding DNA: TGTGCCAGCAGCCGTCCAGGGATGAACACTGAAGCTTTCTTT. As protein: CASSRPGMNTEAFF.